This T cell receptor beta chain was profiled in a study of blood T cell repertoires in COVID-19. Participant age was roughly 18 to 95 years, and participants resided in approximately 25 US areas. Original handling: Amplification of reference gene primers was used by the study to estimate nucleated cell counts. Only in-frame clones appear in the TCRdb table, and some are missing; sequencing was by immunoSEQ multiplex PCR. V and J calls and clone size are as listed in that table; D and trimming were resolved from the DNA. The repertoire has approximately 340,000 clones, approximately 90% of them found once; the top ten carry roughly 0.9%. Per the germline V gene, CDR1 is LNHDA and CDR2 is SQIVND (reference sequence). Trimming cost V 1 base and J 5 bases, with 12 bases left between them. The CDR3 is 15 amino acids.

This chain uses TRBV19 with TRBJ2-1, with a weak D call TRBD2 (6 bases). The sequenced sample was PBMCs or T cells enriched from blood (not recorded which). The sequence derives from a woman aged 40 to 50 who had been exposed to COVID-19. This CDR3 is CASSIGSSAHNEQFF. In DNA, the CDR3 is TGTGCCAGTAGTATAGGGTCTAGCGCACACAATGAGCAGTTCTTC.